This is a list of T cell receptor beta chains from one sample in a study of blood T cell repertoires in COVID-19. Clones were read by immunoSEQ multiplex PCR, and TCRdb kept only the in-frame ones, dropping some. The sample yields some 100,000 clones, roughly 85% seen once. The sequenced sample was peripheral blood. Receptors originate from a woman aged 55-75 years with acute or convalescent COVID-19. The CDR3 runs from the conserved cysteine through the conserved F or W. The D gene is left open where the match is weak. Size values are once, few and many counts, or a class for expanded clones, and some rows have none.

TRBJ1-3,13,-,many,TRBV10-3,TGTGCCATCAGGGACAGCTCTGGAAACACCATATATTTT,CAIRDSSGNTIYF
TRBJ1-1,13,-,-,TRBV12-3/TRBV12-4,TGTGCCAGCAGTTTAGTTCAGGATACTGAAGCTTTCTTT,CASSLVQDTEAFF
TRBJ1-2,15,TRBD1,once,TRBV19,TGTGCCAGTAGAACCCCCGGGACAGCAGTATATGGCTACACCTTC,CASRTPGTAVYGYTF
TRBJ1-2,17,-,-,TRBV28,TGTGCCAGCAGTTTCGAAATCGGTAGTACGGAGCCCTATGGCTACACCTTC,CASSFEIGSTEPYGYTF
TRBJ2-1,12,TRBD2,-,TRBV7-2,TGTGCCAGCAGTCCTACGGGCGGGAGCCAGTTCTTC,CASSPTGGSQFF
TRBJ2-2,12,-,-,TRBV7-2,TGTGCCAGCGTCCTGTTCGCCGGGGAGCTGTTTTTT,CASVLFAGELFF
TRBJ1-5,14,-,-,TRBV28,TGTGCCAGCAGTTCGCAGTCAGGGTGGAAGCCCCAGCATTTT,CASSSQSGWKPQHF
TRBJ1-1,15,-,-,TRBV28,TGTGCCGGCCTTGCAGCGGGAGGGGCATACACTGAAGCTTTCTTT,CAGLAAGGAYTEAFF
TRBJ2-1,15,TRBD2,few,TRBV2,TGTGCCAGCACTAGCGGGAGGCACAATTACAATGAGCAGTTCTTC,CASTSGRHNYNEQFF
TRBJ2-7,14,-,-,TRBV7-2,TGTGCCAGCAGCTCGGGGGATCTGGGCTACGAGCAGTACTTC,CASSSGDLGYEQYF
TRBJ2-3,14,-,-,TRBV11-2,TGTGCCAGCAGCAACCCGGACAGTCCAGATACGCAGTATTTT,CASSNPDSPDTQYF
TRBJ2-7,15,-,-,TRBV4-3,TGCGCCAGCAGCGCCTCCCCCCCGGGGAACTACGAGCAGTACTTC,CASSASPPGNYEQYF
TRBJ2-1,16,TRBD2,-,TRBV7-9,TGTGCCAGCAGCTTAATGGTAGCGGGGGGCTACAATGAGCAGTTCTTC,CASSLMVAGGYNEQFF
TRBJ2-1,14,-,-,TRBV19,TGTGCCTCAGCGGAGATCCAAAATAGCGATGAGCAGTTCTTC,CASAEIQNSDEQFF
TRBJ2-3,17,TRBD2,-,TRBV18,TGTGCCAGCTCACCACCCGGACTAGCGGGAGGCACAGATACGCAGTATTTT,CASSPPGLAGGTDTQYF
TRBJ2-5,12,TRBD1,-,TRBV29-1,TGCAGCGTCACGACAGGGATGGAGACCCAGTACTTC,CSVTTGMETQYF
TRBJ2-1,15,TRBD2,-,TRBV5-4,TGTGCCAGCAGCTTGGATAGCGGGAGGGCCCACGAGCAGTTCTTC,CASSLDSGRAHEQFF
TRBJ2-2,16,-,-,TRBV7-6,TGTGCCAGCAGCGGTCGACAGGCCGCGAACACCGGGGAGCTGTTTTTT,CASSGRQAANTGELFF
TRBJ2-3,17,-,-,TRBV3-1/TRBV3-2,TGTGCCAGCAGCCAAGATCGGGACAAATCTAGCACAGATACGCAGTATTTT,CASSQDRDKSSTDTQYF
TRBJ1-4,14,-,few,TRBV5-1,TGCGCCAGCAGCGCTAGGCAGCTTAATGAAAAACTGTTTTTT,CASSARQLNEKLFF
TRBJ1-1,16,-,-,TRBV6-5,TGTGCCAGCAGTTACGGATTGCGGGGGGCGCATACTGAAGCTTTCTTT,CASSYGLRGAHTEAFF
TRBJ1-1,13,TRBD1,-,TRBV12-3/TRBV12-4,TGTGCCAGCAGGCCCGGGACAGGGGCTCACGCTTTCTTT,CASRPGTGAHAFF
TRBJ1-1,12,-,-,TRBV5-1,TGCGCCAGCAGCTCTCCCGGGGGTGCAGCTTTCTTT,CASSSPGGAAFF
TRBJ2-1,15,TRBD2,few,TRBV7-2,TGTGCCAGCAGCTTGGCCGGGACTAGCGGGACTGAGCAGTTCTTC,CASSLAGTSGTEQFF
TRBJ2-7,12,-,-,TRBV30,TGTGCCTGGAGTGTGGCCGCCTACGAGCAGTACTTC,CAWSVAAYEQYF
TRBJ2-7,15,TRBD2,once,TRBV2,TGTGCCAGCAGGACTAGCGGGGGTAGCTCCTACGAGCAGTACTTC,CASRTSGGSSYEQYF
TRBJ1-2,11,TRBD1,-,TRBV29-1,TGCAGCGCGAGACAGGGTGAAGGCTACACCTTC,CSARQGEGYTF
TRBJ1-1,15,TRBD1,-,TRBV29-1,TGCAGCGTTGAACCCTCACAGGGGATAAGCACTGAAGCTTTCTTT,CSVEPSQGISTEAFF
TRBJ1-1,14,-,-,TRBV12-5,TGTGCTAGTGGTTTGGGAGGCGCAGAGACTGAAGCTTTCTTT,CASGLGGAETEAFF
TRBJ2-1,15,-,-,TRBV5-1,TGCGCCAGCAGCTTGGAGGGGGTAACCTACAATGAGCAGTTCTTC,CASSLEGVTYNEQFF
TRBJ1-6,13,-,-,TRBV10-2,TGCGCCAGCAGTGAGTTGGCAGGGTTCCCCCTCCACTTT,CASSELAGFPLHF
TRBJ1-2,11,-,-,TRBV28,TGTGCCAGCAGTTTAACAGGAAAATACACCTTC,CASSLTGKYTF
TRBJ2-7,14,TRBD1,-,TRBV30,TGTGCCTGGAGTCCCGGGACAGGCAGGGACGAGCAGTACTTC,CAWSPGTGRDEQYF
TRBJ1-4,17,-,-,TRBV5-8,TGTGCCAGCAGCTCGGGGACAAAGCATGCAACTAATGAAAAACTGTTTTTT,CASSSGTKHATNEKLFF
TRBJ1-2,14,TRBD1,-,TRBV19,TGTGCCAGTAGTATGTCGGACAGGGGCTACGGCTACACCTTC,CASSMSDRGYGYTF
TRBJ1-3,14,-,-,TRBV3-1/TRBV3-2,TGTGCCAGCAGCCCAAGAGGGGGTGGAAACACCATATATTTT,CASSPRGGGNTIYF
TRBJ1-2,12,-,few,TRBV12-3/TRBV12-4,TGTGCCAGCAGTTTGCCGGGCTATGGCTACACCTTC,CASSLPGYGYTF
TRBJ1-1,15,TRBD1,-,TRBV18,TGTGCCAGCTCACCACAGCAGGGGGCGGGCGCTGAAGCTTTCTTT,CASSPQQGAGAEAFF
TRBJ1-6,20,-,-,TRBV2,TGTGCCAGCAGTGCTGCTGGGGCTCCACGGACCATCCCAATAAATTCACCCCTCCACTTT,CASSAAGAPRTIPINSPLHF
TRBJ1-2,14,TRBD1,-,TRBV6-5,TGTGCCAGCAGCCCGCGTGGGACAGGGGATCCAAACACCTTC,CASSPRGTGDPNTF
TRBJ2-2,14,-,-,TRBV2,TGTGCCAGCAGCCTTAGCGGAAACACCGGGGAGCTGTTTTTT,CASSLSGNTGELFF
TRBJ1-5,14,-,-,TRBV5-1,TGCGCCAGCCGCGGTGCGGGGCCAGATCAGCCCCAGCATTTT,CASRGAGPDQPQHF
TRBJ1-6,15,TRBD1,-,TRBV2,TGTGCCAGCACCCAAGGGGGGACAGGGGGATCACCCCTCCACTTT,CASTQGGTGGSPLHF
TRBJ2-5,17,TRBD2,-,TRBV7-7,TGTGCTAGCAGCTTAGCCCCGACTAGCGGGGGGGAAGAGACCCAGTACTTC,CASSLAPTSGGEETQYF
TRBJ1-1,15,-,-,TRBV5-1,TGCGCCAGCAGCCCCGGGGGTTGGGTGGACACTGAAGCTTTCTTT,CASSPGGWVDTEAFF
TRBJ2-1,11,-,-,TRBV5-6,TGTGCCAGCACCCAGTTCAATGAGCAGTTCTTC,CASTQFNEQFF
TRBJ2-5,14,TRBD1,-,TRBV9,TGTGCCAGCAGCATCGGACAGGGCGTGGAGACCCAGTACTTC,CASSIGQGVETQYF
TRBJ2-7,16,TRBD2,few,TRBV6-5,TGTGCCAGCAGTTACTCGTCTAGCGGGAGTGAATACGAGCAGTACTTC,CASSYSSSGSEYEQYF
TRBJ2-4,17,-,-,TRBV14,TGTGCCAGCAGCCAAGGTGGGACCGGGGGGCGCTTGAACATTCAGTACTTC,CASSQGGTGGRLNIQYF
TRBJ2-7,14,-,-,TRBV14,TGTGCCAGCAGCCAAGGTACAGGGCCCTACGAGCAGTACTTC,CASSQGTGPYEQYF
TRBJ1-1,13,-,-,TRBV5-1,TGCGCCAGCAGCTTACAGGGATCCACTGAAGCTTTCTTT,CASSLQGSTEAFF
TRBJ2-5,13,-,-,TRBV12-3/TRBV12-4,TGTGCCAGCAAATCGTCAGGGCCAGAGACCCAGTACTTC,CASKSSGPETQYF
TRBJ1-2,11,-,-,TRBV2,TGTGCCAGCAGCGATGAGTATGGCTACACCTTC,CASSDEYGYTF
TRBJ1-6,16,-,-,TRBV18,TGTGCCAGCTCACCTGGGCGGGACGGGAGTAATTCACCCCTCCACTTT,CASSPGRDGSNSPLHF
TRBJ1-1,15,-,-,TRBV18,TGTGCCAGCTCACCCGAACAGGGAAAGAATACTGAAGCTTTCTTT,CASSPEQGKNTEAFF
TRBJ1-2,15,TRBD1,-,TRBV7-2,TGTGCCAGCAGCTACACACCGGGACAGGGGGAAGGCTACACCTTC,CASSYTPGQGEGYTF
TRBJ1-1,13,TRBD1,-,TRBV7-3,TGTGCCAGCAGCCACAGGGGGCCAGACGAAGCTTTCTTT,CASSHRGPDEAFF
TRBJ2-5,13,-,-,TRBV2,TGTGCCATTTCTCATGACAGGCAAGAGACCCAGTACTTC,CAISHDRQETQYF
TRBJ1-3,17,-,-,TRBV4-2,TGTGCCAGCAGCCAAGATAGGGCAGGGAGGGCTGGAAACACCATATATTTT,CASSQDRAGRAGNTIYF